This paragraph reports one T cell receptor (beta chain). The antigen is undetermined. The length of the CDR3 is 16 residues. Germline V CDR1 and CDR2: MDHEN, SYDVKM. Trimming cost V 5 bases and J 0 bases; bases outside gene matches: 4. The entry originates in a study of cytomegalovirus exposure and HLA in healthy donors. Study-level points and caveats: In a later analysis, V- and J-gene trimming of beta chains associated with a DCLRE1C missense variant, replicated independently. An apparent linkage of common viral pathogens to several of the most significant clusters emerged in a later analysis.

The PCR had 60 Vbeta and 13 Jbeta primers. Per the study methods: As a later analysis found, there were roughly 80 million unique TCR beta chains, of which roughly 11 million were shared. Assay: immunoSEQ multiplex PCR; the TCRdb copy retains only in-frame clones and omits some. V, J and clone size are taken as reported in that table, and D and trimming were inferred from the DNA itself. The table has roughly 200,000 clones, 70% to 85% seen once. Healthy bone marrow donors made up the donor group. The genes are TRBV28 and TRBJ2-4, with 10 bases fitting TRBD1. The TCR comes from a woman aged 55 to 70 in good health and CMV-seropositive. Sample: PBMCs. CDR3 coding DNA: TGTGCCAGCAGTCCGGACAGGGGGATAGCCAAAAACATTCAGTACTTC. This translates into CASSPDRGIAKNIQYF.